These T cell receptor beta chains were read from a single sample in a study of identical twins' blood T cells. TCRdb recomputed calls from the 5' RACE reads with MiXCR, one row per CDR3 protein. In the table there are roughly 340,000 distinct CDR3 sequences, roughly 27% of which are singletons. Specimen: PBMCs. These receptors came from a woman aged 18-55 years in good health. CDR3s include the opening cysteine and the closing phenylalanine or tryptophan. Each record gives: J gene, V gene, clone size, D gene, CDR3 DNA, CDR3 protein. The D gene is left open where the match is weak. The size of a clone is reported for some rows only, either as once, few or many, or as a class for expanded clones.

J: TRBJ1-5
V: TRBV18
size: .
D: .
DNA: TGTGCCAGCTCACGAAACAGGGATAGCAATCAGCCCCAGCATTTT
CDR3: CASSRNRDSNQPQHF

J: TRBJ2-1
V: TRBV7-9
size: many
D: .
DNA: TGTGCCAGCAGCTTTCGCGGGTCGGAGTTCTTC
CDR3: CASSFRGSEFF

J: TRBJ1-1
V: TRBV19
size: .
D: TRBD1
DNA: TGTGCCAGTATGCTTGCATCGGACAGGACGAACACTGAAGCTTTCTTT
CDR3: CASMLASDRTNTEAFF

J: TRBJ1-1
V: TRBV20-1
size: few
D: .
DNA: TGCAGTGCTCCTCGAACGGAGAGGGCGAACACTGAAGCTTTCTTT
CDR3: CSAPRTERANTEAFF

J: TRBJ1-1
V: TRBV27
size: once
D: .
DNA: TGTGCCACCCAGAGGGGCTACAGCCAGAACACTGAAGCTTTCTTT
CDR3: CATQRGYSQNTEAFF

J: TRBJ1-1
V: TRBV11-2
size: .
D: .
DNA: TGTGCCAGCAGCTTAACGGAGGACACTGAAGCCTTCTTT
CDR3: CASSLTEDTEAFF

J: TRBJ2-2
V: TRBV25-1
size: .
D: .
DNA: TGTGCCAGCAGTGAATGGAGCGACACCGGGGAGCTGTTTTTT
CDR3: CASSEWSDTGELFF

J: TRBJ1-5
V: TRBV20-1
size: few
D: TRBD1
DNA: TGCAGTGCTAGAGATCAAAAGGGGGCGCATCAGCCCCAGCATTTT
CDR3: CSARDQKGAHQPQHF

J: TRBJ2-1
V: TRBV4-1
size: .
D: TRBD1
DNA: TGCGCCAGCAGCCGAAACAACCGGGACAGAAAATACAATGAGCAGTTCTTC
CDR3: CASSRNNRDRKYNEQFF

J: TRBJ1-2
V: TRBV7-9
size: few
D: .
DNA: TGTGCCAGCAGCTTAGCGGGGAAACATGGCTACACCTTC
CDR3: CASSLAGKHGYTF

J: TRBJ2-3
V: TRBV27
size: .
D: .
DNA: TGTGCCAGCAGTTTGAGGAGAAGGAGCACAGATACGCAGTATTTT
CDR3: CASSLRRRSTDTQYF

J: TRBJ2-2
V: TRBV25-1
size: many
D: .
DNA: TGTGCCAGCAGTGAATTTGTGGCGAACACCGGGGAGCTGTTTTTT
CDR3: CASSEFVANTGELFF

J: TRBJ2-5
V: TRBV6-5
size: .
D: .
DNA: TGTGCCAGCAGTTCGAACCCGCGGGAGACCCAGTACTTC
CDR3: CASSSNPRETQYF

J: TRBJ2-2
V: TRBV5-6
size: .
D: .
DNA: TGTGCCAGCACCCTTCCAGGAGGGGATAACACCGGGGAGCTGTTTTTT
CDR3: CASTLPGGDNTGELFF

J: TRBJ2-2
V: TRBV7-7
size: .
D: .
DNA: TGTGCCTCAAGAGGGTCGAACACCGGGGAGATGTTTTTT
CDR3: CASRGSNTGEMFF

J: TRBJ1-2
V: TRBV15
size: .
D: .
DNA: TGTGCCACCAGCGTGGGACATTCAAACTATGGCTACACCTTC
CDR3: CATSVGHSNYGYTF

J: TRBJ2-1
V: TRBV7-8
size: .
D: .
DNA: TGTGCCAGCAGCTTTAGCCCATCGGACCCGTACAATGAGCAGTTCTTC
CDR3: CASSFSPSDPYNEQFF

J: TRBJ1-4
V: TRBV7-9
size: .
D: .
DNA: TGTGCCAGCAGTCGGAGGGGACCTAATGAAAAACTGTTTTTT
CDR3: CASSRRGPNEKLFF

J: TRBJ2-7
V: TRBV12-5
size: .
D: TRBD1
DNA: TGTGCTAGTGGTTTACGACCGGGACAGCAGTCCTACGAGCAGTACTTC
CDR3: CASGLRPGQQSYEQYF

J: TRBJ1-5
V: TRBV6-1
size: .
D: .
DNA: TGTGCCGGCAGTGAAGCACGGGAATACGGCAATCAGCCCCAGCATTTT
CDR3: CAGSEAREYGNQPQHF

J: TRBJ2-7
V: TRBV6-1
size: .
D: TRBD2
DNA: TGTGCCAGCACCCAGCCTCGGCTAGCGGGGGCATACGAGCAGTACTTC
CDR3: CASTQPRLAGAYEQYF

J: TRBJ1-2
V: TRBV4-3
size: .
D: TRBD1
DNA: TGCGCCGGCAGCCAAGAAGGGGGACAGGGCTATGGCTACACCTTC
CDR3: CAGSQEGGQGYGYTF

J: TRBJ2-7
V: TRBV25-1
size: .
D: TRBD1
DNA: TGTGCCAGCAGCTGTACGAGACCGGGACAGGGTAGTTTAGGCCCCGACGAGCAGTACTTC
CDR3: CASSCTRPGQGSLGPDEQYF

J: TRBJ1-4
V: TRBV6-5
size: .
D: TRBD1
DNA: TGTGCCAGCAGTCGCAGGGGGCTGGGGACTAATGAAAAACTGTTTTTT
CDR3: CASSRRGLGTNEKLFF

J: TRBJ1-1
V: TRBV4-3
size: few
D: .
DNA: TGCGCCAGCAGCCAAGACAGGGTTTACACTGAAGCTTTCTTT
CDR3: CASSQDRVYTEAFF